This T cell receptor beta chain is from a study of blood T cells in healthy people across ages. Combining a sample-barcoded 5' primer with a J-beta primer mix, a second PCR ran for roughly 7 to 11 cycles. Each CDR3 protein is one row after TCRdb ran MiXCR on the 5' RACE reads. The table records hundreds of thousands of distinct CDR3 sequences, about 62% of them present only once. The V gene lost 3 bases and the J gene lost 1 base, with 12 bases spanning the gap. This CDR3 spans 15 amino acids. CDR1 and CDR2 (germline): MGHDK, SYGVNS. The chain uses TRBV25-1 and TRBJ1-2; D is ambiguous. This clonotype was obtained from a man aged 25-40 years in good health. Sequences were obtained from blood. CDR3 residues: CASSDYGPDNYGYTF. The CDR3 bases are TGTGCCAGCAGTGATTACGGGCCAGATAACTATGGCTACACCTTC.